The T cell receptor (beta chain) described here comes from a study of cytomegalovirus exposure and HLA in healthy donors (dated 2017 in TCRdb). About the investigation overall: An earlier analysis of 550 to 700 of the donors reported about 290 Gb of sequence data and around 120 million unique TCR beta sequences from 150 million to 200 million T cells. A separate validation cohort of roughly 130 different subjects was used in addition to the 666-subject first cohort. Genome-wide SNP genotypes for about three fifths of the roughly 670 donors were used in a later genetic analysis, which treated that subset as a discovery cohort. About five DR-DQ haplotypes were treated as single units for association and clustering because of strong linkage in the cohort. All discovery cohort repertoires had been generated on a single sequencing platform. The study was designed to test whether signatures of past pathogen exposure could be identified by cataloging public T cell receptors. Rather than drawing on any new phenotypic data, the later analysis identified candidate immune exposures from TCR beta sequences and the way those sequences occurred across donors. HLA typing covered class I and class II loci at four-digit resolution. Among roughly 400 genotyped donors of the cohort, an average of roughly 230,000 unique TCR beta nucleotide sequences was sequenced per donor, of which 15% to 20% were non-productive. An early release that covered roughly 600 HLA-typed donors contained approximately 300 gigabases of sequencing data and 85 million to 100 million unique TCR sequences. The number of typed donors differed by locus: roughly 620-630 for A, B, C, DRB1 and DQB1; 522 for DQA1; some 610 for DPA1; and about 470 for DPB1. To study patterns of TCR occurrence, a later analysis re-analyzed previously published TCR beta repertoires from around 700 donors and added high-resolution HLA genotyping. An earlier analysis of some 500 of the donors applied high-throughput TCR beta sequencing to assess whether each TCR beta V gene segment acted as functional or pseudogenic. Using immunosequencing, the study profiled T cell repertoires from some 670 subjects and related those repertoires to cytomegalovirus serostatus. The genetic ancestry cluster associated with self-reported Caucasian donors included over 80% of the 398 genotyped donors. Donor age, sex, ethnicity and CMV serostatus were compiled together with the repertoire data. To predict cytomegalovirus infection status, the study brought together high-throughput TCR immunosequencing, statistical association of individual TCRs with disease status, and machine learning. Paper-wide results and their limitations: Most CMV-associated TCR beta chains appeared to be HLA-restricted in a later analysis, and the HLA associations seemed to be driven largely by CMV exposure. A further reported finding was that TCR beta sequences accurately predicted the HLA-A and HLA-B alleles for most subjects in the first cohort. A later analysis found that TCR association rates varied across HLA loci, with DRB1 alleles showing the most associated TCRs and HLA-C alleles the fewest. A later genetic analysis associated a missense DCLRE1C variant with V-gene and J-gene trimming of TCR beta chains, and an independent cohort replicated the association. Assigning TCR associations to individual alleles was difficult when HLA alleles, especially DR and DQ, strongly co-occurred. In a later analysis, HLA-associated TCR beta chains showed more clonal expansion and lower generation probabilities than non-associated chains that were equally common. Some IMGT-functional V segments, including TRBV6-2 and TRBV6-3, could not be told apart with the 87-base-pair reads, so those segments were excluded. Several of the top co-occurrence clusters appeared to be linked to parvovirus B19, influenza, CMV and Epstein-Barr virus, according to a later analysis. Because some donors lacked HLA typing at each locus, the association tests relied only on the typed subset. The classifier was reported to diagnose cytomegalovirus status with high specificity and sensitivity in both the original cohort and the validation cohort. Immune exposure information for the cohort was limited to CMV serostatus. Because counts were too low, seventeen rarely observed V segments, including chromosome 9 orphons, were left out of the earlier analysis of 587 of the donors. While some public TCRs were present in many individuals, most TCR sequences turned up only very rarely across donors. In a later genetic analysis, fewer N-insertions in productive TCRs were reported among donors in an Asian-associated ancestry cluster than the approximately 710-donor mean. In vitro tests confirmed that a few of the cytomegalovirus-associated TCR beta chains recognize cytomegalovirus antigens. In a later analysis, around 17,000 TCR beta sequences were associated with specific HLA alleles at a false discovery rate of 0.05. Correlated functional status among segregating V segments might reflect linkage disequilibrium, but an unknown experimental factor could not be ruled out. Roughly uniform sequencing depth across donors was assumed in presence/absence analyses, although this assumption may not hold. The authors suggested that the approach could potentially be extended to other disease states and immunological phenotypes. Broadly in line with IMGT annotations, most TCR beta V segments showed up in productive rearrangements about 87% or about 30% of the time in an earlier analysis of under 700 of the donors. The cohort was sequenced for TCR beta chains only, and without alpha or paired-chain data the features that could be detected were limited. A group of highly shared sequence variants was considered likely to be a technical artifact of the sequencing pipeline. A total of 150 to 200 TCR beta chains were listed by the study as associated with cytomegalovirus.

Regarding this clone: Which antigen it targets is not known. The sample holds no much larger clone one base away, and base qualities are not on file.

Libraries were constructed by the immunoSEQ multiplex PCR assay. The multiplex PCR relied on a mix of 60 forward primers for TCR Vbeta segments and 13 reverse primers for TCR Jbeta segments. The CDR3 region of rearranged TCR beta genes was amplified from genomic DNA with a multiplex PCR assay. On the Illumina HiSeq System, the amplified TCR beta libraries were sequenced as 87-base-pair reads. The authors' pipeline ran thus. Across the 666 repertoires, a later analysis counted about 81 million unique TCR beta chains, approximately 10 million of which were shared by at least two donors. Raw reads were error-corrected and collapsed into unique sequences with a nearest-neighbor algorithm that merged closely related sequences to remove PCR and sequencing errors. To assign V, D and J gene segments, CDR3 sequences were aligned to IMGT reference sequences. For a sequence to be retained, a match of at least six nucleotides was required to both a V gene segment and a J gene segment. A rearrangement was called productive if the CDR3 had no stop codons and remained in frame with V and J, and every other rearrangement was called non-productive. CDR3 was defined by IMGT convention, running from the second conserved V-encoded cysteine to the conserved J-encoded phenylalanine. Sequences without an unambiguous match to a single V gene segment were excluded from the earlier analysis of 587 of the donors. In an earlier analysis of 587 of the donors, V segments were called functional above 56.7% productive rearrangements and were called segregating when the between-donor standard deviation exceeded 5%. A statistical classification framework was built for diagnosing cytomegalovirus status from the catalog of TCR beta chain sequences. In a later analysis, V and J genes were assigned by comparing TCR nucleotide sequences against IMGT/GENE-DB human TR gene sequences. In a later analysis, CDR3 sequences and most-parsimonious VDJ recombination scenarios were assigned using the TCRdist pipeline. A later analysis defined each TCR beta chain by its CDR3 amino acid sequence plus V-gene family, and excluded reads lacking a unique V-gene family. To address suspected cross-contamination and a sequencing artifact, a later analysis removed approximately 600 highly shared, low-generation-probability nucleotide sequences. In a later analysis, a clonal expansion index for each public chain was calculated from normalized within-repertoire ranks of inferred template counts. In a later analysis, generation probabilities were computed with a VDJ recombination model fitted to out-of-frame rearrangements, and the resulting probabilities were checked against IGoR. In a later analysis, hypergeometric tests were used to score TCR-TCR, TCR-HLA and TCR-CMV co-occurrence, with a repertoire-size bias correction applied to TCR pairs. To estimate false discovery rates, a later analysis permuted the HLA or CMV assignments 20 times. In a later analysis, co-occurring TCRs were grouped using DBSCAN, and TCRdist sequence similarity was added for clustering within HLA-allele-positive subsets. Repertoires with fewer than 30,000 or more than 120,000 public chains were left out of co-occurrence clustering, as were about five repertoires with anomalous nucleotide sharing. TCRdb mirrors the immuneACCESS table, restricted to in-frame sequences. Some clones are absent from its copies; in checked studies, under half trace to an unresolved V gene, and the reason for the others is unknown. V and J calls and clone size are copied from that table; D and trimming were computed from the DNA. This sample comprises under 150,000 clones, about three quarters of them detected only once. In total, the top ten clones hold under 4.5% of the sample.

The cohort consisted of 666 healthy bone marrow donors. Cohort members were all nominally healthy when sampled, although unrecorded immune exposures were likely present. The donor tested CMV seronegative, placing the donor among the 350 or so seronegative members of the cohort. A peripheral blood sample was provided by each donor, and peripheral blood mononuclear cells were used for TCR beta sequencing. Genomic DNA extraction from the blood cell samples was performed with the Qiagen DNeasy Blood Extraction Kit. Sequences SGHRS (CDR1) and YFSETQ (CDR2) are obtained from the germline V gene. The CDR3, from cysteine to phenylalanine, totals 14 residues. The CDR3 DNA has 42 bases and is translated from base 1. Trimming removed 4 bases from V and 2 bases from J, leaving 12 bases between the germline ends.

Sequencing was done on a sample of PBMCs. The sequence derives from a man in his late teens or twenties in good health and CMV-seronegative. The chain joins TRBV5-1 to TRBJ2-5; 6 matching bases give a weak D call of TRBD2. CDR3 sequence: CASSVQGLQETQYF. The nucleotide sequence is TGCGCCAGCAGCGTTCAGGGACTTCAAGAGACCCAGTACTTC.